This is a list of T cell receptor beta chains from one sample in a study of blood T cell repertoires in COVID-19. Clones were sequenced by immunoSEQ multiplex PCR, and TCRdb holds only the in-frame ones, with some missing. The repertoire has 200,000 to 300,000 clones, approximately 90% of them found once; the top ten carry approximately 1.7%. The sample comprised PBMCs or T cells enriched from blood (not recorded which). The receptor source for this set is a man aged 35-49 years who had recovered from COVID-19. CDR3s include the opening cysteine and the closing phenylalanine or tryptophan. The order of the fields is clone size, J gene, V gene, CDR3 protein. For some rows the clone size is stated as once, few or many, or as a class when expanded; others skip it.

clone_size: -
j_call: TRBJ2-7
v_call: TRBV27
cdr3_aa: CASSFLPPYEQYF

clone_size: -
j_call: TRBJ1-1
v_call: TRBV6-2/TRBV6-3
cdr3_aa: CASSYEPLTEAFF

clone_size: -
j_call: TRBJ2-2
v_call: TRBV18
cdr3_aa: CASSPLPGGTGELFF

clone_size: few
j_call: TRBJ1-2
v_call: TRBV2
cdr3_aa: CASRGTLWVGYTF

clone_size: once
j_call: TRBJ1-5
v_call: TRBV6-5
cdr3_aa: CASSQARGGGQPQHF

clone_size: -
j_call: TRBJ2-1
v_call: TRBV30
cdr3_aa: CAWIPEANEQFF

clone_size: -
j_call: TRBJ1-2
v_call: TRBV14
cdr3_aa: CASSLLQEGYGYTF

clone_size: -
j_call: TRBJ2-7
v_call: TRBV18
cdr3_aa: CASSPPELALREQYF

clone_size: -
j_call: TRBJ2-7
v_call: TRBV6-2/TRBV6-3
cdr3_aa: CASSYLGGVYEQYF

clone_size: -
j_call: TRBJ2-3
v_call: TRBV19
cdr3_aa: CASSIGSGTSIDTQYF

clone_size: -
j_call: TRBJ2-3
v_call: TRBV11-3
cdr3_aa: CASSLGRGGRTDTQYF

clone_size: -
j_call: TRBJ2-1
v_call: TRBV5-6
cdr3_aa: CASSFTAYNEQFF

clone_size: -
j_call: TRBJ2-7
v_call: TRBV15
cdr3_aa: CATSRPQTRREQYF

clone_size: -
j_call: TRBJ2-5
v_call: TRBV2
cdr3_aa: CASSETSGRQGAQYF

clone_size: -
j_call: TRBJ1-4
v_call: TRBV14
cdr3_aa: CASSQDPREGEKLFF

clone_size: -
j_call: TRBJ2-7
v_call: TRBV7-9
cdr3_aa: CASSSGPTGYEQYF

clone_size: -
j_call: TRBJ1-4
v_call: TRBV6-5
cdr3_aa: CASSYDSSATNEKLFF

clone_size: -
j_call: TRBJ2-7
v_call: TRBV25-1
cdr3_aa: CASSATGTYEQYF

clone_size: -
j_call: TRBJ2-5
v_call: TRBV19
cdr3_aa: CASSIDRGVETQYF

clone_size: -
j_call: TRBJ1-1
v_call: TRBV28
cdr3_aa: CASSPLGQGVSYTEAFF

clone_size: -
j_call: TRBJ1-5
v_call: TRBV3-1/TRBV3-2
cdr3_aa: CASSQDKEGAGQPQHF

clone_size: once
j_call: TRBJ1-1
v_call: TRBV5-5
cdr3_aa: CASSSLQGRNTEAFF

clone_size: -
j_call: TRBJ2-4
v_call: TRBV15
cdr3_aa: CATSRAGTGSKNIQYF

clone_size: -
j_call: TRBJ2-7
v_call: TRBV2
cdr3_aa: CATEPGQLSYEQYF

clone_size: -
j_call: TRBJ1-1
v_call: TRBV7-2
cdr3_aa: CASSLGRNTEAFF

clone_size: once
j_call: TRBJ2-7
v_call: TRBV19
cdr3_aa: CASSIGGTTYYEQYF

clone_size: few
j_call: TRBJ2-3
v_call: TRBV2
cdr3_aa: CASSERGGNHGTDTQYF

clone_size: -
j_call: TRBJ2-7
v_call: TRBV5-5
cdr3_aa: CASSLHYEQYF

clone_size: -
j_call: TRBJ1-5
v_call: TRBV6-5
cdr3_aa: CASRRGGGQPQHF

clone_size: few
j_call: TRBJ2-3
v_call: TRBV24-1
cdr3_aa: CATSDPTGLAGVGTDTQYF

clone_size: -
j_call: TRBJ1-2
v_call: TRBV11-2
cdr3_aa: CASSYRLTETGYTF

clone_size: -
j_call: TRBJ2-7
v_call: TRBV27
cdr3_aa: CASSLASRSYEQYF

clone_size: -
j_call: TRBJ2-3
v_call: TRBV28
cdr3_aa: CASSLSSGLLHTQYF

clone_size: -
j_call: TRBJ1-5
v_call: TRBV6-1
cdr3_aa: CASRSTQNQPQHF

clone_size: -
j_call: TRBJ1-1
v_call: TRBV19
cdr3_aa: CASTRTPNTEAFF

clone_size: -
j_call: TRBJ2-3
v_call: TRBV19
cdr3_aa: CASNNGRGTDTQYF

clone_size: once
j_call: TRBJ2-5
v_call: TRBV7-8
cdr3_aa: CASSSLGPRLETQYF

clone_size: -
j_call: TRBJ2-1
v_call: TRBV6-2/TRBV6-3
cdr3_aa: CASSYATSGGNEQFF

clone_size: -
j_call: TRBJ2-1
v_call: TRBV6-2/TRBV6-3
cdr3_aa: CASSYSTLRTGRNEQFF

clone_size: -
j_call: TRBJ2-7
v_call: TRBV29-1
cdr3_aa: CSAATGTGGGEQYF

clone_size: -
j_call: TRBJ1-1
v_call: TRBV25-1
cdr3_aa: CASSEEWTGEAFF